This T cell receptor (beta chain) was recovered during a study of T-cell reconstitution after alpha-beta-depleted transplantation in children. The authors prepared the TCRbeta library with unique molecular identifiers. TCRdb analysed the PCR reads with MiXCR anew, one entry per CDR3 protein. The table records a few hundred thousand distinct CDR3 sequences, 10% of them present only once. This receptor was obtained from a human donor who donated a stem cell graft to a child with acute lymphoblastic leukemia. The input for sequencing was PBMCs from the stem cell graft donor, taken from the stem cell graft.

The CDR3 nucleotides read TGCAGTGCTAGAGAGCTGGGGGGGGGGAGAGGCACTGAAGCTTTCTTT. Protein: CSARELGGGRGTEAFF. This rearrangement joins TRBV20-1 to TRBJ1-1; D is perhaps TRBD1 (5 bases). This CDR3 region has 16 residues. Germline assignment: CDR1 DFQATT and CDR2 SNEGSKA (reference sequence). V lost 0 bases and J lost 4, with 18 bases in between.